This T cell receptor beta chain was recovered during a study of CD8+ T cells in alopecia areata. Looking at the study overall: Patients in the treated group were given tofacitinib by mouth, 5 to 10 mg twice a day. Overall study findings and caveats: Although TCR sharing was seen in mice, sharing across patients was less clear, possibly for HLA-related reasons.

Trimming took 0 bases from V and 9 from J, leaving 18 bases between them. CDR3 length equals 16 residues. Germline CDR1 and CDR2: MGHRA and YSYEKL. Individuals with alopecia areata gave both lesional scalp punch biopsies and peripheral blood for collection. This clone was seen only a few times. What it binds is unknown. Extraction of RNA preceded its reverse transcription into cDNA, which served as the sequencing template. The repertoire was sequenced with immunoSEQ multiplex PCR; TCRdb's copy has only in-frame clones and lacks some. The sample includes under 75,000 clones, around half seen only once; the top ten take approximately 17%.

The rearrangement joins TRBV4-1 to TRBJ2-1; D perhaps matches TRBD2 (6 bases). This clonotype was obtained from a human donor with alopecia areata. The specimen comprised CD8+ T cells sorted from blood, sampled at week 0. The CDR3 here is CASSQDLLAGEGEQFF. CDR3 nucleotides: TGCGCCAGCAGCCAAGACCTACTAGCAGGAGAAGGTGAGCAGTTCTTC.